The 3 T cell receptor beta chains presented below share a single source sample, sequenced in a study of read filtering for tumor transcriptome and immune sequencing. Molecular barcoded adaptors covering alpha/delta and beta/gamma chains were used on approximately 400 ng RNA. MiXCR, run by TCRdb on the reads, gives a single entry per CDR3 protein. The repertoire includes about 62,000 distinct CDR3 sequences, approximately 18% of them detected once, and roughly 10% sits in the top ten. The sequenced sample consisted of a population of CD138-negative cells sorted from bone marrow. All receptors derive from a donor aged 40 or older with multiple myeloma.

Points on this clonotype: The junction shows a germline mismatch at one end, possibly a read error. The DNA of the CDR3 is TGTGCCAGCAAGTGGCGGTCGGACAGGCACACCGGGGAGCTCTTTTTT. It codes for CASKWRSDRHTGELFF. This chain links TRBV2 with TRBJ2-2, with 7 bases lining up with TRBD1. CDR1 and CDR2 (germline): SNHLY, FYNNEI. The CDR3 sequence is 16 residues long.

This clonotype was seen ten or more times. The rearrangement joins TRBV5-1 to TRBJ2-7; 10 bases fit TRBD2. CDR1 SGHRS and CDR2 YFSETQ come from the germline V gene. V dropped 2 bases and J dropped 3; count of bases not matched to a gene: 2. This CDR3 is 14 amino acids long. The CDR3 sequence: CASSLLAGNYEQYF. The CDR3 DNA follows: TGCGCCAGCAGCTTACTAGCGGGGAACTACGAGCAGTACTTC.

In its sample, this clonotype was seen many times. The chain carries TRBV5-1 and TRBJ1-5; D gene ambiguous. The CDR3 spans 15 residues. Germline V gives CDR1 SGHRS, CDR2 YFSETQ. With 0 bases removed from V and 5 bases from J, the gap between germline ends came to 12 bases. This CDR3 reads CASSLGAGRDQPQHF. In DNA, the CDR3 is TGCGCCAGCAGCTTGGGGGCAGGCCGCGATCAGCCCCAGCATTTT. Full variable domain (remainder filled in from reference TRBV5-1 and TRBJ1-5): KAGVTQTPRYLIKTRGQQVTLSCSPISGHRSVSWYQQTPGQGLQFLFEYFSETQRNKGNFPGRFSGRQFSNSRSEMNVSTLELGDSALYLCASSLGAGRDQPQHFGDGTRLSIL.